This TCR beta chain is from a study of T cells in Graves' hyperthyroidism and ophthalmopathy. Study summary: Peripheral blood specimens were obtained at initial diagnosis, prior to any treatment. Study-level findings and limits: Peripheral blood also featured most of the thyroid clonotypes expanded above 0.001. Ophthalmopathy and stable hyperthyroidism were separated by a 13 V-J model.

This clonotype was counted at least ten times. Its antigen is unknown. V lost 6 bases to trimming and J lost 4 bases; unmatched junction nucleotides: 5. The length of the CDR3 is 15 residues. Germline CDR1 and CDR2: SNHLY and FYNNEI. Researchers took RNA transcripts and amplified the TCR beta CDR3 regions from them. TCR CDR3 underwent first-round RT-PCR with the HTBI primer set. TCRdb reanalysed the multiplex PCR reads using MiXCR and keeps one entry per CDR3 protein. The table has about 360,000 distinct CDR3 sequences, around 14% seen once. This clonotype was sampled from a woman aged 18 to 35 with Graves' hyperthyroidism. The specimen was blood. The chain uses TRBV2 and TRBJ2-1; 11 nucleotides line up with TRBD2. CDR3 DNA: TGTGCCAGCAGGATGACTAGCGGGGCTTACAATGAGCAGTTCTTC. Translating it yields CASRMTSGAYNEQFF.